Below, 7 T cell receptor beta chains from the same sample are listed, as sequenced in a study of T cell repertoires in cytomegalovirus infection. Each CDR3 protein gets one entry after TCRdb re-called the reads with MiXCR. Of about 210,000 distinct CDR3 sequences in the sample, roughly 6.5% were seen once. The sequenced sample consisted of PBMCs. The receptors stem from a human donor in good health (CMV status not recorded). Some clones in this sample may be carry-over from other donors' samples.

This clonotype was detected many times. The chain carries TRBV7-9 and TRBJ2-1, with D perhaps being TRBD1 or TRBD2 (5 bases each). Trimming stripped 7 bases from V and 0 bases from J, with 16 bases between. This CDR3 has 16 amino acids. From germline, CDR1 is SEHNR and CDR2 FQNEAQ (reference sequence). The CDR3 coding sequence is TGTGCCAGCACCTCGGGGCAGGTGAGCTCCTACAATGAGCAGTTCTTC. Translation: CASTSGQVSSYNEQFF.

This clonotype was detected a few times. The chain carries TRBV20-1 and TRBJ2-7; the D gene could be TRBD1 or TRBD2 (5 bases each). Trimming stripped 6 bases from V and 3 bases from J, with 12 bases between. The germline V gene encodes CDR1 DFQATT and CDR2 SNEGSKA (reference sequence). The CDR3 is 12 residues long. The CDR3 region is CSAGDRIYEQYF. The CDR3 DNA reads as TGCAGTGCCGGGGACCGGATCTACGAGCAGTACTTC.

This clonotype was seen repeatedly, ten times or more. The genes are TRBV20-1 and TRBJ2-4; 7 nucleotides line up with TRBD1. V lost 5 bases and J lost 6; bases outside the gene matches: 13. CDR1 is DFQATT and CDR2 is SNEGSKA in the germline V gene (reference sequence). The CDR3 covers 15 residues. CDR3 sequence (DNA): TGCAGTGCTCCCCACGAAGGGGGCCAGGGAAACATTCAGTACTTC. Its protein is CSAPHEGGQGNIQYF.

This clonotype has a count of ten or more. The CDR3 is CSATSTVNTEAFF. The DNA for the CDR3 is TGCAGTGCTACCTCGACGGTGAACACTGAAGCTTTCTTT. This chain links TRBV20-1 with TRBJ1-1; D gene ambiguous. Trimming pared 4 bases from V and 0 bases from J, leaving 9 bases between. This CDR3 has 13 residues. Germline V lookup: CDR1 DFQATT, CDR2 SNEGSKA (reference sequence).

In its sample, this clonotype was seen many times. The rearrangement joins TRBV7-8 to TRBJ2-7, with a tentative D call TRBD1 (6 bases). Germline lookup yields CDR1 SGHVS and CDR2 FQNEAQ. This CDR3 region has 14 residues. Deletions cut 2 bases from V and 3 bases from J, with 11 bases between. CDR3 residues: CASSLLQGNYEQYF. In nucleotides, the CDR3 is TGTGCCAGCAGCTTACTCCAGGGGAACTACGAGCAGTACTTC. Variable domain in full (rest from reference TRBV7-8 and TRBJ2-7): GAGVSQSPRYKVAKRGQDVALRCDPISGHVSLFWYQQALGQGPEFLTYFQNEAQLDKSGLPSDRFFAERPEGSVSTLKIQRTQQEDSAVYLCASSLLQGNYEQYFGPGTRLTVT.

This clonotype was detected ten times or more. The rearrangement uses TRBV7-2 and TRBJ1-5; 9 bases fit TRBD1. Germline V gene data show CDR1 as SGHTA and CDR2 as FQGNSA. The CDR3 runs to 16 residues. V lost 1 base and J lost 6; bases outside the gene matches: 7. CDR3 region: CASSLGTGAGFQPQHF. The CDR3 nucleotides read TGTGCCAGCAGCTTAGGGACAGGGGCAGGTTTTCAGCCCCAGCATTTT.

This clonotype was counted ten times or more. The chain joins TRBV28 to TRBJ1-2; no clear D gene. CDR3 size: 14 residues. V gave up 1 base and J gave up 4 bases, with 10 bases separating them. Per germline, CDR1 MDHEN and CDR2 SYDVKM. The CDR3 sequence is CASSLSARSYGYTF. CDR3 nucleotide sequence: TGTGCCAGCAGTTTATCAGCGCGCTCCTATGGCTACACCTTC.